Below, one T cell receptor beta chain is given with its context. This clone was counted many times. The clone's antigen remains unknown. The CDR3 end falls 3 residues outside the read, so it is completed with the germline J gene. This sample was included in a study of T cell clonality in common variable immunodeficiency (dated by TCRdb to the mid-2010s). CVID samples and control samples contributed equivalent amounts of genomic DNA as sequencing input. For every sample, a 60 bp segment covering the rearranged TCRbeta CDR3 region was amplified and then sequenced. The immunoSEQ assay, a bias-corrected multiplex PCR combined with high-throughput sequencing, was used for TCRbeta amplification. As for the original processing: Every unique nucleotide sequence counted as a clone and was annotated with V, D and J genes, copy number and frequency. Sequences were labeled productive if in frame, and non-productive if out of frame or containing stop codons. Clonality was calculated from Shannon's entropy as previously described. The predicted amino acid sequences of productive clones were used to derive the mean CDR3 Kyte-Doolittle hydropathy. Hierarchical clustering of scaled V gene usage was performed with the R hclust function using Manhattan distance and complete linkage. To assess clone sharing by CDR3 amino acid sequence, 12 repertoires per group were resampled over 100 rounds. Repertoires were searched for 60 to 80 published EBV-specific and a few hundred published CMV-specific TCRbeta sequences. Two CVID samples yielding fewer than 10,000 sequences were excluded from analysis, leaving under 45 CVID repertoires. Entries here come from immuneACCESS through TCRdb and include only in-frame sequences with V and J called. Some clones fail to appear in such tables; in the studies checked, an unresolved V gene covers under half of the shortfall, and the cause of the remainder is unknown. The V and J calls and the clone size are those of that table, but D and trimming were determined from the DNA. This sample is represented by 50,000 or so clones, with no singletons among them. The ten largest clones take up roughly 3.4% of the sample.

Most CVID patients and most healthy controls were of Caucasian heritage. Heparinized peripheral whole blood samples of 5 to 8 ml were collected from each donor. TCRbeta CDR3 repertoires were sequenced from genomic DNA of adults with common variable immune deficiency (CVID) and healthy adult controls. There were 22 healthy adult volunteers in the control group (approximately 12 female and 10 male), ranging in age from roughly 23 to 70 years, with a mean age of roughly 32. Diluted blood was subjected to density centrifugation over Hypaque 1077 or Ficoll-Paque for isolation of peripheral blood mononuclear cells. Genomic DNA was obtained from unsorted mononuclear cells through either Qiagen column purification or a centrifugation-based method. The investigation overall reported the following: According to the authors, figuring out what caused the increased clonality in CVID would require sequencing the repertoires of T cell subpopulations. Healthy controls shared more TCRbeta clones with each other than CVID subjects shared among themselves (p < 0.0001). Compared with healthy controls, CVID subjects showed increased TCRbeta clonality (t-test p = 0.018), a feature most characteristic of about a third of subjects. CVID TCRbeta sequences reportedly showed fewer deletions and N-nucleotide insertions and lacked highly modified clones with 13 or more V deletions. Despite equal DNA input, controls averaged approximately 74,000 unique sequences per sample versus 30,000 to 40,000 in CVID samples. Patient heterogeneity within the CVID cohort put limits on correlating repertoire features with clinical complications.

Including the terminal cysteine and phenylalanine, the CDR3 comprises 13 residues. The 30 bases shown cover part of the CDR3, and their frame starts at base 1. In the germline V gene (reference sequence), CDR1 corresponds to DFQATT and CDR2 to SNEGSKA. The sequence is built from TRBV20-1 and TRBJ2-3, and the D gene may be TRBD2, 5 bases matching. This clonotype originated in a person aged 18 to 70 in good health. Specimen: peripheral blood mononuclear cells. CDR3 DNA, as far as it was read: TGCAGTGCTCCCCGTGCGGGTGGAGAGACG. Its protein reads: CSAPRAGGET. Given in full, the CDR3 is CSAPRAGGETQYF.